This TCR beta chain was identified during a study of OX40 agonist ivuxolimab in advanced cancers. Measured with immunoSEQ multiplex PCR; TCRdb has only the in-frame clones, and not every one. Of 65,000 to 90,000 clones in the sample, approximately 83% were seen once. The CDR3 runs to 15 residues. Trimming at V came to 4 bases and at J to 5 bases, leaving 8 bases not matched to a gene. CDR1 is SGHVS and CDR2 is FNYEAQ in the germline V gene. The sequences come from CD4+ or CD8+ T cells sorted from blood, collected in a trial of the OX40 agonist ivuxolimab. This chain uses TRBV7-6 with TRBJ2-1; 7 bases match TRBD2. The clonotype originates from an adult with an advanced solid tumor such as melanoma, head and neck, liver or kidney cancer. CDR3 sequence (DNA): TGTGCCAGCAGCTCCCTAGCGGAGGGCCACAATGAGCAGTTCTTC. Translated, it gives CASSSLAEGHNEQFF.